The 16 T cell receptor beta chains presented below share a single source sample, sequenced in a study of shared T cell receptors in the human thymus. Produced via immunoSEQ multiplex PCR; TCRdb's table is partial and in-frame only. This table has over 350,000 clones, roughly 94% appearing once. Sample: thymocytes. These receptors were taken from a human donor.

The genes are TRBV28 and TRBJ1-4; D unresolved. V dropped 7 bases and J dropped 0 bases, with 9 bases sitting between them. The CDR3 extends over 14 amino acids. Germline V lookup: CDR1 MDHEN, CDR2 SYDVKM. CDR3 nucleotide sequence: TGTGCCAGCACCCTGACTCCAACTAATGAAAAACTGTTTTTT. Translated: CASTLTPTNEKLFF.

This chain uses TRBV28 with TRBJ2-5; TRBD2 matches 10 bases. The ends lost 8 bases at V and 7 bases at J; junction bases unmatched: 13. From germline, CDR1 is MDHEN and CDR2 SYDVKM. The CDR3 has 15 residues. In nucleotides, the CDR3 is TGTGCCAGCTCCCAAGGACTAGCGGTTTCCCGGACCCAGTACTTC. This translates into CASSQGLAVSRTQYF.

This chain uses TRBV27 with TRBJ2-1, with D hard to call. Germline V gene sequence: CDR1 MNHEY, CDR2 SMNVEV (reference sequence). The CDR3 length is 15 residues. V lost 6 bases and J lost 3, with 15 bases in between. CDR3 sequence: CASRPPSPVYNEQFF. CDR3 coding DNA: TGTGCCAGCAGACCCCCCAGCCCCGTCTACAATGAGCAGTTCTTC.

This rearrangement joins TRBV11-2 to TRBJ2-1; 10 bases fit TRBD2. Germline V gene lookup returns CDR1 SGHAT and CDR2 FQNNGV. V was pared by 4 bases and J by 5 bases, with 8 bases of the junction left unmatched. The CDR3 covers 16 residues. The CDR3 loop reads CASSSKREGNDNEQFF. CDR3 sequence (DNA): TGTGCCAGCAGCTCCAAGCGGGAGGGCAACGACAATGAGCAGTTCTTC.

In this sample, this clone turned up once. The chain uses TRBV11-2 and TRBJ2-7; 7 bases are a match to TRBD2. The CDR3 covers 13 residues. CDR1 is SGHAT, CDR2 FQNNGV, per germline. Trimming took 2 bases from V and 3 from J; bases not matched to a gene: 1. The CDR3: CASSLSGNYEQYF. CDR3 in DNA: TGTGCCAGCAGCTTAAGCGGGAACTACGAGCAGTACTTC.

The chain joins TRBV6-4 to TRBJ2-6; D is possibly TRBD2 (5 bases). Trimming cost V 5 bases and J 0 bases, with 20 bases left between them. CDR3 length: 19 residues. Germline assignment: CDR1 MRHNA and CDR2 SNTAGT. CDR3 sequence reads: CASSPILVLTCSGANVLTF. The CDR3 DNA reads TGTGCCAGCAGTCCCATACTAGTCCTCACCTGCTCTGGGGCCAACGTCCTGACTTTC.

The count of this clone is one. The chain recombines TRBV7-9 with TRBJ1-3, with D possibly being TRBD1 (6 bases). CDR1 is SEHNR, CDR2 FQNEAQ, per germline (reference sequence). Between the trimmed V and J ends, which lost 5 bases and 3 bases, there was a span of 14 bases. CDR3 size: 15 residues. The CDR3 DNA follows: TGTGCCAGCAGCCTCCGGGAGGGGGATGGAAACACCATATATTTT. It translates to CASSLREGDGNTIYF.

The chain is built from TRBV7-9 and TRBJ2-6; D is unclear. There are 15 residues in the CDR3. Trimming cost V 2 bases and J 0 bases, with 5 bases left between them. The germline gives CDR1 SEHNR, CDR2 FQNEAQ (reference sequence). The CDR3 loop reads CASSLQRSGANVLTF. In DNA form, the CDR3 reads TGTGCCAGCAGCTTACAGCGCTCTGGGGCCAACGTCCTGACTTTC.

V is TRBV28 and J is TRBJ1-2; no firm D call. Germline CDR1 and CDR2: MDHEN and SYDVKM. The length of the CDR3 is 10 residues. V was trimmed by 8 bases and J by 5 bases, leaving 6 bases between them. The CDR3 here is CASGSYGYTF. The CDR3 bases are TGTGCCAGCGGTTCTTATGGCTACACCTTC.

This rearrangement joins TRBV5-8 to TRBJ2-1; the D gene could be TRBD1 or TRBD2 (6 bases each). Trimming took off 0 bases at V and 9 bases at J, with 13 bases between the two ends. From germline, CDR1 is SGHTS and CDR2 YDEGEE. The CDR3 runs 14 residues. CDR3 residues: CASSLVEGVFEQFF. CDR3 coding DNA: TGTGCCAGCAGCTTGGTGGAGGGGGTGTTTGAGCAGTTCTTC.

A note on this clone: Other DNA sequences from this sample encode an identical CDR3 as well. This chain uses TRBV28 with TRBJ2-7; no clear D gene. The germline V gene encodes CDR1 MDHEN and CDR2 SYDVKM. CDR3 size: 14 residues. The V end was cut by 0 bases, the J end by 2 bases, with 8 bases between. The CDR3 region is CASSLWAGTYEQYF. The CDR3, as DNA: TGTGCCAGCAGTTTATGGGCAGGCACCTACGAGCAGTACTTC. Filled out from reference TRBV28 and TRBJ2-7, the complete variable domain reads DVKVTQSSRYLVKRTGEKVFLECVQDMDHENMFWYRQDPGLGLRLIYFSYDVKMKEKGDIPEGYSVSREKKERFSLILESASTNQTSMYLCASSLWAGTYEQYFGPGTRLTVT.

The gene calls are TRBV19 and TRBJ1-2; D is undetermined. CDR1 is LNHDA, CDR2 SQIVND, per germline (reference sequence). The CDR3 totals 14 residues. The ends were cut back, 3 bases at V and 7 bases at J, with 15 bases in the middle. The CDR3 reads CASSIPGWGGGYTF. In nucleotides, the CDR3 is TGTGCCAGTAGTATTCCGGGCTGGGGTGGTGGCTACACCTTC.

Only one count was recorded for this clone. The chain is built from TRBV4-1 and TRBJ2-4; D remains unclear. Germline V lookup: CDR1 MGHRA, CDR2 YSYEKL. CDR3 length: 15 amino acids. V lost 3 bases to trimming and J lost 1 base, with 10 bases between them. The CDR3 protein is CASSQVPRAKNIQYF. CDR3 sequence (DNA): TGCGCCAGCAGCCAGGTTCCTAGGGCCAAAAACATTCAGTACTTC.

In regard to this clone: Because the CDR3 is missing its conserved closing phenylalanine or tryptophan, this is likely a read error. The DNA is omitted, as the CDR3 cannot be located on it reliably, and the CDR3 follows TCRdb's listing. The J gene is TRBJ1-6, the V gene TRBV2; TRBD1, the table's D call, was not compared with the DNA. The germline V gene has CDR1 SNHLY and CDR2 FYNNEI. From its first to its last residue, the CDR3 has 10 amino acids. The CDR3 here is CASSAVGAFY.

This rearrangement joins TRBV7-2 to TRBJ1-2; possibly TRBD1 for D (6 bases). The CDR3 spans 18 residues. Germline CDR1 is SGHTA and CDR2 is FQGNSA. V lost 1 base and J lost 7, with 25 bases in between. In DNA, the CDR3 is TGTGCCAGCAGCTTAGTGACTACGTGGGCAGGGGTGTTTGGTGGCTACACCTTC. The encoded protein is CASSLVTTWAGVFGGYTF.

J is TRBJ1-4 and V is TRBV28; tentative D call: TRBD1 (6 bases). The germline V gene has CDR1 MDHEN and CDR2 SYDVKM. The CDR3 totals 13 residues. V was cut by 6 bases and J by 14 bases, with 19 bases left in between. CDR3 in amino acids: CASRTGGGPWLFF. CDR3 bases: TGTGCCAGCAGGACTGGTGGGGGCCCTTGGCTGTTTTTT.